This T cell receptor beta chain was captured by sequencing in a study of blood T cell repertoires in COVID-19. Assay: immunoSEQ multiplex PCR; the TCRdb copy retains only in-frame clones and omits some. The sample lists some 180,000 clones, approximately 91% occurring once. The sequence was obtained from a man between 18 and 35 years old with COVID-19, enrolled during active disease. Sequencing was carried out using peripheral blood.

CDR3 bases: TGTGCCAGCAGTGACGGCCGGGGCTATGGCTACACCTTC. Amino acid sequence: CASSDGRGYGYTF. This chain uses TRBV2 with TRBJ1-2; D is unclear. The V end was cut by 3 bases, the J end by 4 bases, with 9 bases between. Germline lookup yields CDR1 SNHLY and CDR2 FYNNEI. The CDR3 covers 13 residues.